The rows below give T cell receptor beta chains drawn from one sample of a study of regulatory T cells in long-lasting Graves disease. Each CDR3 protein gets one entry after TCRdb re-called the multiplex PCR reads with MiXCR. The sample lists about 470,000 distinct CDR3 sequences, about a sixth occurring once. Another study also made use of these data, one on T cells in Graves' hyperthyroidism and ophthalmopathy.

Specimen: peripheral blood mononuclear cells (PBMCs), collected at new diagnosis, from a patient treated with antithyroid drugs. These receptors all come from a man in his forties or fifties with Graves disease. Both conserved end residues are part of each CDR3. Fields, in order: V gene, J gene, CDR3 protein.

TRBV15	TRBJ2-7	CATSRAGVSYEQYF
TRBV30	TRBJ1-1	CAWSVRDSEAFF
TRBV20-1	TRBJ2-1	CSARTGISYNEQFF
TRBV15	TRBJ2-7	CATALMSSTRHEQYF
TRBV20-1	TRBJ2-6	CSARDYASSGANVLTF
TRBV7-9	TRBJ1-4	CASSLYELPRTNEKLFF
TRBV27	TRBJ2-1	CASSYLAVSYNEQFF
TRBV3-1	TRBJ2-1	CASSQGLVLSEQFF
TRBV7-2	TRBJ1-1	CASSLDPYTEAFF
TRBV11-2	TRBJ2-5	CASSFNLAGGPGYF
TRBV7-9	TRBJ2-1	CASSLGVGQFF
TRBV6-1	TRBJ2-7	CASSEALVGEQYF
TRBV20-1	TRBJ2-3	CSPRGLADTQYF
TRBV28	TRBJ2-2	CASSPGQGLGGELFF
TRBV24-1	TRBJ1-1	CATSRGTEAFF
TRBV19	TRBJ2-7	CASSIRRTGSRYEQYF
TRBV6-5	TRBJ2-2	CASSYTGRSPGTGELFF
TRBV7-2	TRBJ2-3	CASSFPRLPGGTQYF
TRBV3-1	TRBJ2-7	CASSQASGSSYEQYF
TRBV12-5	TRBJ2-3	CASGLVHWTGRTTDTQYF
TRBV2	TRBJ2-7	CASSDSPTYEQYF
TRBV20-1	TRBJ2-7	CSASLRQGVAYEQYF
TRBV29-1	TRBJ2-2	CSVYGGVAGELFF
TRBV7-9	TRBJ2-2	CASTPKGTGELFF
TRBV19	TRBJ2-3	CASSIRTSGRASPDTQYF
TRBV19	TRBJ2-2	CASSRDRVPGELFF
TRBV20-1	TRBJ2-5	CSARTGFSETQYF
TRBV6-1	TRBJ2-2	CASSEVPGGFTGELFF
TRBV5-1	TRBJ2-5	CASSLVGSGSGETQYF
TRBV9	TRBJ2-1	CASSVMVVSDEQFF
TRBV27	TRBJ2-2	CASRGAGAVPGELFF
TRBV5-1	TRBJ1-1	CASSLNRGGEAFF
TRBV2	TRBJ2-2	CATSRTGDTGELFF
TRBV27	TRBJ2-1	CASSLRERYNEQFF
TRBV7-2	TRBJ2-1	CASSPGGIGGVNEQFF
TRBV18	TRBJ1-3	CASSPTGQSGNTIYF
TRBV29-1	TRBJ2-7	CSGEREQYF
TRBV12-3/TRBV12-4	TRBJ1-4	CASSLREKLFF
TRBV7-3	TRBJ2-3	CASSPRDVLDTQYF
TRBV6-2/TRBV6-3	TRBJ2-3	CASRTGLAGGDTDTQYF
TRBV2	TRBJ1-2	CASSEAEFYGYTF
TRBV19	TRBJ2-5	CASSIGRTPREETQYF
TRBV4-1	TRBJ1-4	CASSQDTADQRKLFF
TRBV10-3	TRBJ2-7	CAMRGGESEQYF
TRBV7-8	TRBJ2-7	CASSQTGTLSYEQYF
TRBV6-2/TRBV6-3	TRBJ2-1	CASSGGISTEQFF
TRBV12-3/TRBV12-4	TRBJ1-1	CASSLPGQNTEAFF
TRBV2	TRBJ2-3	CASSEGEGDTQYF
TRBV7-6	TRBJ1-1	CASSPGRGRYTEAFF
TRBV2	TRBJ2-2	CASREPLGQPGLAGAGELFF
TRBV20-1	TRBJ1-6	CSARQERALNSPLHF
TRBV11-3	TRBJ2-1	CASSSGLFGRGDEQFF
TRBV5-4	TRBJ2-5	CASSLEGQYQETQYF
TRBV6-1	TRBJ1-1	CASNERQLFTEAFF
TRBV5-1	TRBJ1-4	CASSSDSTRGNEKLFF
TRBV12-3/TRBV12-4	TRBJ2-7	CASSFGYTYEQYF
TRBV6-2/TRBV6-3	TRBJ2-1	CASSPREGQFF
TRBV10-3	TRBJ1-5	CAISGSGEGQPQHF
TRBV7-8	TRBJ2-1	CASSVDHRNEQFF
TRBV20-1	TRBJ2-7	CSAHYDEQYF